The clone carrying this T cell receptor (beta chain) turned up a few times. Isolated RNA was reverse transcribed in full, so expressed TCRB transcripts were sequenced. Generated by immunoSEQ multiplex PCR, the TCRdb table keeps only in-frame clones and is missing some. The sample holds some 400,000 clones, roughly 15% seen once. Every participating donor gave one draw, a heparinised blood sample averaging about 100 mL. The sample is drawn from a study of beta chain features in type 1 diabetes. CDR3 length equals 14 residues. Germline V gene sequence: CDR1 SGHVS, CDR2 FQNEAQ. V lost 10 bases, J lost 4 bases, and 12 bases stayed unmatched.

The clonotype originates from a woman in her late teens or twenties in good health. This chain links TRBV7-8 with TRBJ2-7, with 8 bases identical to TRBD2. Input material: naive CD4+ T cells from blood. CDR3: CATRPGLVNYEQYF. The CDR3 DNA sequence: TGTGCCACCAGGCCGGGACTAGTGAATTACGAGCAGTACTTC.